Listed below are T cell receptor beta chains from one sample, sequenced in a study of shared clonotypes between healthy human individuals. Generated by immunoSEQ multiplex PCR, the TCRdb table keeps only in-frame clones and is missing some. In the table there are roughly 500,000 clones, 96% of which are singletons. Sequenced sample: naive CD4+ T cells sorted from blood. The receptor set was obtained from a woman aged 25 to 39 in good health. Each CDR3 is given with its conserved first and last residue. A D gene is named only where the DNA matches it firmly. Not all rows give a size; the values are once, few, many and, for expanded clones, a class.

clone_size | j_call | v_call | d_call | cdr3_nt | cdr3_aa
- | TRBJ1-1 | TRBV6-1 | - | TGTGCCAGCTCGCGTTACCTTAACACTGAAGCTTTCTTT | CASSRYLNTEAFF
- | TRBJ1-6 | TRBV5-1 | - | TGCGCCAGCAGCTTGGACCGGAATAATTCACCCCTCCACTTT | CASSLDRNNSPLHF
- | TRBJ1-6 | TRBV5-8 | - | TGTGCCAGCAGCTTGGAAAGGGATTCACCCCTCCACTTT | CASSLERDSPLHF
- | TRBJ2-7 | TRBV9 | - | TGTGCCAGCAGCCCCCTGGGGGTAGTCTACGAGCAGTACTTC | CASSPLGVVYEQYF
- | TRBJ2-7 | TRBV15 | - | TGTGCCACCAGCAGAGATTTACCCAACGAGCAGTACTTC | CATSRDLPNEQYF
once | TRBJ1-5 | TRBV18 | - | TGTGCCAGCTCACCTTCCACAGCAAATAGCAATCAGCCCCAGCATTTT | CASSPSTANSNQPQHF
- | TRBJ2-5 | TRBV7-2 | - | TGTGCCAGCAGCTATAGCGGTACACAAGAGACCCAGTACTTC | CASSYSGTQETQYF
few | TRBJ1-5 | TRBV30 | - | TGTGCCTGGAGCGTAGACAGTCATCAGCCCCAGCATTTT | CAWSVDSHQPQHF
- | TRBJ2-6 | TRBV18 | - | TGTGCCAGCTCACCAGGGGGGACTGGGGCCAACGTCCTGACTTTC | CASSPGGTGANVLTF
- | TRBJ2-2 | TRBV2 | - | TGTGCCAGCCGAGTGGGGCCCACCGGGGAGCTGTTTTTT | CASRVGPTGELFF
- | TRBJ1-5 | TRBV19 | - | TGTGCCAGTAGTATAGCGGGCACAATGGGCAATCAGCCCCAGCATTTT | CASSIAGTMGNQPQHF
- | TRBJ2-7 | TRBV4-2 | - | TGTGCCAGCAGCCAAGCGGATGACTGGAACTCCTACGAGCAGTACTTC | CASSQADDWNSYEQYF
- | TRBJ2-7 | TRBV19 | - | TGTGCCAGTAGTGGGACCGGGGCCGCTTACGAGCAGTACTTC | CASSGTGAAYEQYF
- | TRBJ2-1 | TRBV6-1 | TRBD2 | TGTGCCAGCAGTGACCCCCTCCGCGGGAGGAAGAGGGCCTACAATGAGCAGTTCTTC | CASSDPLRGRKRAYNEQFF
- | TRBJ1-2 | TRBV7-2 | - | TGTGCCAGCAGCTCAGACAGGCAGAACTATGGCTACACCTTC | CASSSDRQNYGYTF
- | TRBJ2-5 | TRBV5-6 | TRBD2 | TGTGCCAGCAGCGAACTACCGGGAGCGGGAGGGTTGGAGACCCAGTACTTC | CASSELPGAGGLETQYF
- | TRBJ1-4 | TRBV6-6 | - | TGTGCCAGCAGTGCACAGGGAAAACAAGGGGAAAAACTGTTTTTT | CASSAQGKQGEKLFF
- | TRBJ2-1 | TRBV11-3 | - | TGTGCCAGCAGCTTAGCGGGTCGGACGGATACCTACAATGAGCAGTTCTTC | CASSLAGRTDTYNEQFF
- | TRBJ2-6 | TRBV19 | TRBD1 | TGTGCCGCGAGCACAGGGGGCTCTGGGGCCAACGTCCTGACTTTC | CAASTGGSGANVLTF
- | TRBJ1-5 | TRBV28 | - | TGTGCCAGCAGTTTCGGGCTACCCCAATGGCCCCAGCATTTT | CASSFGLPQWPQHF
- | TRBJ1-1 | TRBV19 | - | TGTGCCAGTAGTATGCCGCTGAACACTGAAGCTTTCTTT | CASSMPLNTEAFF